This T cell receptor delta chain was observed in a study of γδ T cells in repeated Plasmodium falciparum infection. Study background: Age- and gender-matched Australian children served as comparison for malaria-exposed Malian children. Donors had four controlled P. falciparum NF54 infections over about 640 days. Notes on the study in general: Malian donors came from one small rural village, predominantly one ethnic group. Vgamma9/Vdelta2+ T cells showed a stable polyclonal repertoire with shared TCRgamma sequences.

Gammadelta T cells were flow-sorted from PBMC into Vgamma9/Vdelta2+ and Vdelta2-negative populations for bulk analysis. This clone was observed a few times. Its antigen remains unknown. A far larger clone lies a single base away; this is likely a read error. Other nucleotide sequences in the sample specify the same CDR3. TCRdb re-called the multiplex PCR reads through CATT. The sample contains roughly 86,000 delta-chain clones, about 1.5% of which appear only once. Germline values: CDR1 TSESDYY, CDR2 QEAYKQQN. The J segment lost 0 bases and the V segment lost 1 base, leaving 20 bases of the junction unmatched. The CDR3 runs to 21 residues.

This TCR derives from a pool of human donors (malaria-infected and uninfected, not separated). The sample consisted of gamma-delta T cells from blood. The chain is built from TRAV38-2/DV8 and TRDJ1, with 8 bases lining up with TRDD3. No J segment appears in TCRdb, so it was assigned here by matching the sequence to germline. Here the CDR3 reads CAYRSHFLHRGYSFYTDKLIF. Here the CDR3 DNA reads TGTGCTTATAGGAGCCACTTTCTACATCGGGGATACTCCTTTTACACCGATAAACTCATCTTT.